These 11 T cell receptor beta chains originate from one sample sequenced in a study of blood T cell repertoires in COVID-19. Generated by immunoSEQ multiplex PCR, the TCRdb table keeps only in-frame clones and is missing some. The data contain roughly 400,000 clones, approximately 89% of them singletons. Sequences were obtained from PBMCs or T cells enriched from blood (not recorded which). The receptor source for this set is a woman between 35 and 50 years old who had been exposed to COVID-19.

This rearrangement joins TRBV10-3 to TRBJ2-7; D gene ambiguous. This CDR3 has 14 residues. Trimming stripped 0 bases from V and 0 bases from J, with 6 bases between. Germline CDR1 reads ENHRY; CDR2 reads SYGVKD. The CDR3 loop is CAISESQSSYEQYF. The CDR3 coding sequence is TGTGCCATCAGTGAGTCACAGAGCTCCTACGAGCAGTACTTC.

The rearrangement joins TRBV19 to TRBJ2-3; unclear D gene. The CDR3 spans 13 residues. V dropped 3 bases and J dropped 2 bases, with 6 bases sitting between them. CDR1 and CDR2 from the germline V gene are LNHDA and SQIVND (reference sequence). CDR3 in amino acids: CASSMSSTDTQYF. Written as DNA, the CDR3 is TGTGCCAGTAGTATGTCGTCCACAGATACGCAGTATTTT.

The CDR3: CASSIRQGSSGNTIYF. CDR3 nucleotides: TGTGCCAGTAGTATCCGACAGGGCAGCTCTGGAAACACCATATATTTT. The chain joins TRBV19 to TRBJ1-3; 7 bases are a match to TRBD1. Germline trimming cut 3 bases from V and 0 bases from J; bases unmatched to any gene: 5. The germline gives CDR1 LNHDA, CDR2 SQIVND (reference sequence). The CDR3 is 16 residues long.

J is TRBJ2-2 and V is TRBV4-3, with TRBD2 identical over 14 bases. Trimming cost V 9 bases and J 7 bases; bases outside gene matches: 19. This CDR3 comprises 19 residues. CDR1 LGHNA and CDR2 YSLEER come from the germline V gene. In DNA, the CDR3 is TGCGCCAGTAGTATTGGGAGACTAGCGGGAGGGCCGAGGGGCGGGGAGCTGTTTTTT. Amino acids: CASSIGRLAGGPRGGELFF.

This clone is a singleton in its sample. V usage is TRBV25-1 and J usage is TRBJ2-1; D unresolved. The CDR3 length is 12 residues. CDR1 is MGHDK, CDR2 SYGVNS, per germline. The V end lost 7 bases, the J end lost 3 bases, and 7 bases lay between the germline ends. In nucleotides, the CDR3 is TGTGCCAGCACCGTCGGCTACAATGAGCAGTTCTTC. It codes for CASTVGYNEQFF.

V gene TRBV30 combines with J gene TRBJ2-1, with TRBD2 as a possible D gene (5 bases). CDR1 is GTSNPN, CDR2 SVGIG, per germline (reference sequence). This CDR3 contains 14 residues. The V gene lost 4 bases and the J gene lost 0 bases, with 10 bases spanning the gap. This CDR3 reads CAWKAASSYNEQFF. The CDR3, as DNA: TGTGCCTGGAAAGCGGCTAGCTCCTACAATGAGCAGTTCTTC. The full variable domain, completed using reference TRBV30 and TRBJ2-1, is SQTIHQWPATLVQPVGSPLSLECTVEGTSNPNLYWYRQAAGRGLQLLFYSVGIGQISSEVPQNLSASRPQDRQFILSSKKLLLSDSGFYLCAWKAASSYNEQFFGPGTRLTVL.

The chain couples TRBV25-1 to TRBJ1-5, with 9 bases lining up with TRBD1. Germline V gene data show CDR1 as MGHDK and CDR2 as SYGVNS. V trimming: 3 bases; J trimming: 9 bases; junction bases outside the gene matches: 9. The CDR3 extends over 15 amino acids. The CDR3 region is CASSDPRTGDRPQHF. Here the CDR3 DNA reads TGTGCCAGCAGTGACCCCAGGACAGGGGATCGGCCCCAGCATTTT.

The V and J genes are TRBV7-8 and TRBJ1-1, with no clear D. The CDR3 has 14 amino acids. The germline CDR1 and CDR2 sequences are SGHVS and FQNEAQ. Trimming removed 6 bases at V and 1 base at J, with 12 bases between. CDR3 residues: CASSPGRGNTEAFF. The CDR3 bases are TGTGCCAGCAGTCCTGGGCGGGGGAACACTGAAGCTTTCTTT. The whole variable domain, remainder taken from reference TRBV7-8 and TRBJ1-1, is GAGVSQSPRYKVAKRGQDVALRCDPISGHVSLFWYQQALGQGPEFLTYFQNEAQLDKSGLPSDRFFAERPEGSVSTLKIQRTQQEDSAVYLCASSPGRGNTEAFFGQGTRLTVV.

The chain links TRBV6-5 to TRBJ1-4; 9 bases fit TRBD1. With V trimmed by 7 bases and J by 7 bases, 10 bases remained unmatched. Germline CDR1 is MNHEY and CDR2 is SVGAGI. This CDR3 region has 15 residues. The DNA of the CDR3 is TGTGCCAGCACCGGGGGACAGGGTTTCCTTGAAAAACTGTTTTTT. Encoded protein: CASTGGQGFLEKLFF.

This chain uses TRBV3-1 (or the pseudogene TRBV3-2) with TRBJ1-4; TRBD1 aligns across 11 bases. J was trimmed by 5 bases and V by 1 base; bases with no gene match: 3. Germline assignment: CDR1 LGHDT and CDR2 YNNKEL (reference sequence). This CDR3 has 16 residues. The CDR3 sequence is CASSQGDRGSNEKLFF. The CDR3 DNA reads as TGTGCCAGCAGCCAAGGGGACAGGGGGTCGAATGAAAAACTGTTTTTT.

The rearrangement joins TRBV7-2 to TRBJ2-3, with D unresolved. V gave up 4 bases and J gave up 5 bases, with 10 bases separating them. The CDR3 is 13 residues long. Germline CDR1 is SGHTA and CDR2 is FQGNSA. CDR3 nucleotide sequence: TGTGCCAGCAGCTCGCCCCTAAGAGATACGCAGTATTTT. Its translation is CASSSPLRDTQYF. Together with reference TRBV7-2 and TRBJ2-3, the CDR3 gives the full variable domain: GAGVSQSPSNKVTEKGKDVELRCDPISGHTALYWYRQSLGQGLEFLIYFQGNSAPDKSGLPSDRFSAERTGGSVSTLTIQRTQQEDSAVYLCASSSPLRDTQYFGPGTRLTVL.